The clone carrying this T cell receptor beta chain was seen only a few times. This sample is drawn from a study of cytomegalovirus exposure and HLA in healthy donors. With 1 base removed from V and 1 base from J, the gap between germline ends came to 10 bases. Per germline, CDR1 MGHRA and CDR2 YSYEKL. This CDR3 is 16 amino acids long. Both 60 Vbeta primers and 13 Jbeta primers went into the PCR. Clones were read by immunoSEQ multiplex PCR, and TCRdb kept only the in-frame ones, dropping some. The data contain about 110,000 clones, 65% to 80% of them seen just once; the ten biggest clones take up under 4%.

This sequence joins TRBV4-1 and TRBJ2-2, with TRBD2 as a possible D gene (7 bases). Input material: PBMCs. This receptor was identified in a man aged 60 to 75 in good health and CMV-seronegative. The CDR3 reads CASSQGGGQNTGELFF. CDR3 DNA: TGCGCCAGCAGCCAAGGGGGGGGACAGAACACCGGGGAGCTGTTTTTT.